These 21 T cell receptor beta chains share one sample of origin, sequenced in a study of blood T cells in healthy people across ages. Primed by a sample-barcoded 5' primer and a J-beta primer mix, a second PCR proceeded for roughly 6 to 12 cycles. Using its own MiXCR run on the 5' RACE reads, TCRdb lists one record per CDR3 protein. The sample yields fewer than 800,000 distinct CDR3 sequences, over 45% seen once. Sequences were obtained from blood. These receptors all come from a woman aged 55 to 70 in good health.

This clonotype has only a few counts. This chain joins TRBV24-1 and TRBJ2-6; D gene ambiguous. V dropped 4 bases and J dropped 0 bases, with 3 bases sitting between them. The CDR3 is 14 residues long. Germline V lookup: CDR1 KGHDR, CDR2 SFDVKD. The CDR3 here is CATSEDSGANVLTF. Written as DNA, the CDR3 is TGTGCCACCAGTGAGGACTCTGGGGCCAACGTCCTGACTTTC.

The chain uses TRBV27 and TRBJ2-1, with a tentative D call TRBD2 (6 bases). The germline CDR1 and CDR2 sequences are MNHEY and SMNVEV (reference sequence). The length of the CDR3 is 14 residues. Deletions cut 7 bases from V and 9 bases from J, with 19 bases between. CDR3 nucleotides: TGTGCCAGCACCTATAGCGGCCCCTGGGGTGAGCAGTTCTTC. Its protein product is CASTYSGPWGEQFF.

Comment on this clonotype: Being one base from a much bigger clone, this may be a read error. This chain uses TRBV10-3 with TRBJ2-7; perhaps TRBD2 as D (6 bases). This CDR3 is 12 amino acids long. Germline V gene sequence: CDR1 ENHRY, CDR2 SYGVKD. Trimming left V 6 bases short and J 0 bases short, with 6 bases between. As DNA, the CDR3 is TGTGCCATCAGGGACTACTCCTACGAGCAGTACTTC. Amino acid sequence: CAIRDYSYEQYF.

This chain connects TRBV20-1 to TRBJ2-5, with TRBD2 matching over 8 bases. The tail of the sequence fits TRBJ2-7 better, so the J call may be wrong. This CDR3 comprises 13 residues. CDR1 is DFQATT, CDR2 SNEGSKA, per germline (reference sequence). The CDR3 region has the DNA TGCAGTGCCCCCAGCGGGAGAAGTGGCGAGCAGTACTTC. Translating gives CSAPSGRSGEQYF.

The CDR3 sequence is CASSQVGGIEKLFF. The CDR3 DNA reads as TGTGCCAGCAGCCAAGTAGGGGGAATAGAAAAACTGTTTTTT. The rearrangement links TRBV14 to TRBJ1-4; TRBD1 might be the D (6 bases). Germline CDR1 reads SGHDN; CDR2 reads FVKESK. This CDR3 has 14 residues. V was pared by 1 base and J by 8 bases, with 11 bases between.

The chain carries TRBV6-5 and TRBJ2-1, with 8 bases fitting TRBD1. The germline gives CDR1 MNHEY, CDR2 SVGAGI. Trimming cost V 7 bases and J 4 bases; bases outside gene matches: 3. This CDR3 is built from 13 residues. The CDR3 reads CASTRGPYNEQFF. DNA of the CDR3: TGTGCCAGCACCAGGGGGCCATACAATGAGCAGTTCTTC.

The V call is TRBV15, the J call TRBJ2-1, with D perhaps TRBD2 (6 bases). There are 16 residues in the CDR3. Per the germline V gene, CDR1 is LNHNV and CDR2 is YYDKDF (reference sequence). The V gene lost 3 bases and the J gene lost 3 bases, with 15 bases spanning the gap. CDR3 coding DNA: TGTGCCACCAGCAGTTTCGGGACTTCGGTCTACAATGAGCAGTTCTTC. Protein product: CATSSFGTSVYNEQFF.

The chain links TRBV18 to TRBJ2-5, with 7 bases identical to TRBD2. Looked up from germline, CDR1 is KGHSH and CDR2 is LQKENI. This CDR3 has 13 residues. V dropped 3 bases and J dropped 7; count of bases not matched to a gene: 5. CDR3 sequence: CASSPGGEGTQYF. DNA of the CDR3: TGTGCCAGCTCACCCGGTGGGGAGGGGACCCAGTACTTC.

The gene calls are TRBV29-1 and TRBJ2-3; D uncertain. Trimming pared 4 bases from V and 5 bases from J, leaving 10 bases between. The CDR3 contains 12 residues. Germline V lookup: CDR1 SQVTM, CDR2 ANQGSEA. CDR3 loop: CSVARNGDTQYF. The DNA for the CDR3 is TGCAGCGTTGCCCGAAACGGAGATACGCAGTATTTT.

The chain carries TRBV2 and TRBJ2-1; D assignment may be TRBD1 or TRBD2 (6 bases each). Germline loops: CDR1 SNHLY, CDR2 FYNNEI. The CDR3 totals 11 residues. V lost 2 bases and J 15 bases, leaving 11 bases between the germline ends. The chain's CDR3 is CASSEMGGPFF. The CDR3 nucleotides are TGTGCCAGCAGTGAAATGGGGGGCCCGTTCTTC. Full variable domain (rest looked up from reference TRBV2 and TRBJ2-1): EPEVTQTPSHQVTQMGQEVILRCVPISNHLYFYWYRQILGQKVEFLVSFYNNEISEKSEIFDDQFSVERPDGSNFTLKIRSTKLEDSAMYFCASSEMGGPFFGPGTRLTVL.

This CDR3 is CASSPGQDNSPLHF. The DNA for the CDR3 is TGTGCCAGCAGCCCCGGACAGGATAATTCACCCCTCCACTTT. J is TRBJ1-6 and V is TRBV28; 7 bases are shared with TRBD1. The CDR3 has 14 amino acids. The J segment lost 5 bases and the V segment lost 6 bases, leaving 4 bases of the junction unmatched. Germline assignment: CDR1 MDHEN and CDR2 SYDVKM.

The V call is TRBV29-1, the J call TRBJ2-7; possibly TRBD1 or TRBD2 for D (5 bases each). CDR1 is SQVTM, CDR2 ANQGSEA, per germline. The CDR3 covers 14 residues. V shed 4 bases and J shed 4 bases, with 17 bases lying between them. The CDR3 here is CSVGSPEGLYEQYF. The CDR3 DNA reads TGCAGCGTTGGGTCGCCCGAGGGGCTGTACGAGCAGTACTTC.

The chain links TRBV11-2 to TRBJ1-6; the D gene is possibly TRBD1 (5 bases). The CDR3 loop spans 15 amino acids. Germline CDR1 and CDR2: SGHAT and FQNNGV. The germline V and J ends were trimmed by 5 bases and 9 bases, with 17 bases remaining between them. CDR3 in amino acids: CASSIGTFEGSPLHF. CDR3 nucleotides: TGTGCCAGCAGCATCGGGACTTTTGAAGGTTCACCCCTCCACTTT.

The J gene is TRBJ2-7, the V gene TRBV2; 8 bases line up with TRBD1. Germline assignment: CDR1 SNHLY and CDR2 FYNNEI. There are 14 residues in the CDR3. J gave up 4 bases and V 6 bases, and 8 bases lay outside the gene matches. CDR3 amino acids: CASRGSGGAYEQYF. CDR3 in DNA: TGTGCCAGCAGGGGTTCAGGGGGCGCATACGAGCAGTACTTC.

The table lists this clonotype with a few counts. This chain joins TRBV7-2 and TRBJ2-1; TRBD2 might be the D (5 bases). V shed 2 bases and J shed 0 bases, with 8 bases lying between them. The CDR3 covers 15 residues. Germline CDR1 is SGHTA and CDR2 is FQGNSA. Here the CDR3 DNA reads TGTGCCAGCAGCTTACAGCGGATCTCCTACAATGAGCAGTTCTTC. It translates to CASSLQRISYNEQFF. Supplemented by reference TRBV7-2 and TRBJ2-1, the full variable domain reads GAGVSQSPSNKVTEKGKDVELRCDPISGHTALYWYRQSLGQGLEFLIYFQGNSAPDKSGLPSDRFSAERTGGSVSTLTIQRTQQEDSAVYLCASSLQRISYNEQFFGPGTRLTVL.

This clonotype came up a few times. The rearrangement joins TRBV6-2 or TRBV6-3 to TRBJ2-4; 7 positions agree with TRBD1. V lost 7 bases, J lost 2 bases, and 8 bases stayed unmatched. CDR3 size: 15 residues. The germline gives CDR1 MNHEY, CDR2 SVGEGT. The CDR3 nucleotides are TGTGCCAGCAATAGACAGGGAATCCCCAAAAACATTCAGTACTTC. Translation gives CASNRQGIPKNIQYF.

CDR3 residues: CASSIPQGAREKLFF. Written as DNA, the CDR3 is TGTGCCAGCAGTATTCCACAGGGGGCGCGGGAAAAACTGTTTTTT. The V and J genes are TRBV2 and TRBJ1-4; TRBD1 agrees at 9 bases. This CDR3 region has 15 residues. With 5 bases clipped from V and 8 bases from J, the junction kept 9 bases outside the gene matches. CDR1 and CDR2 from the germline V gene are SNHLY and FYNNEI.

This clonotype appeared many times. J is TRBJ1-1 and V is TRBV7-2; D perhaps matches TRBD1 (5 bases). The CDR3 extends over 16 amino acids. The V end was cut by 5 bases, the J end by 1 base, with 17 bases between. Germline values: CDR1 SGHTA, CDR2 FQGNSA. The CDR3 is CASSRSLGDGNTEAFF. The CDR3 DNA reads TGTGCCAGCAGCCGAAGCCTGGGGGACGGGAACACTGAAGCTTTCTTT.

The chain has TRBV6-1 and TRBJ1-2; D ambiguous. The CDR3 consists of 15 residues. CDR1 is MNHNS and CDR2 is SASEGT in the germline V gene. Trimming removed 3 bases at V and 4 bases at J, with 15 bases between. CDR3 coding DNA: TGTGCCAGCAGTGACAGAGCGTTGCCGCCCTATGGCTACACCTTC. Its protein product is CASSDRALPPYGYTF.

This clonotype was seen only a few times. This rearrangement joins TRBV24-1 to TRBJ2-6; 7 positions agree with TRBD1. The CDR3 covers 18 residues. Unmatched junction bases numbered 8, after V lost 4 bases and J lost 0 bases. CDR1 KGHDR and CDR2 SFDVKD come from the germline V gene. For the CDR3, the DNA is TGTGCCACCAGTGACCCGGGACAGATCTTCTCTGGGGCCAACGTCCTGACTTTC. It encodes CATSDPGQIFSGANVLTF.

This clonotype has ten or more counts. The rearrangement links TRBV4-3 to TRBJ1-6, with D uncertain. V was pared by 8 bases and J by 9 bases, with 17 bases between. The length of the CDR3 is 14 residues. The V gene's germline CDR1 is LGHNA and CDR2 YSLEER. The CDR3 DNA reads TGCGCCAGCTCGTACCGTGAATCGGGTTCACCCCTCCACTTT. Its translation is CASSYRESGSPLHF.